Listed below are T cell receptor beta chains from one sample, sequenced in a study of glioma-infiltrating T cells after dendritic cell vaccination. Data came from immunoSEQ multiplex PCR; TCRdb stores just in-frame clones and leaves some out. Of tens of thousands of clones in the sample, roughly four fifths are singletons; the top ten hold approximately 15%. Sample: blood, taken after dendritic cell vaccination. All receptors derive from a human donor with glioblastoma. The CDR3 runs from the conserved cysteine through the conserved F or W. A D gene is named only where the DNA matches it firmly. The listing skips clone size in some rows; elsewhere it reads once, few, many or a size class.

TRBV6-1,-,-,TRBJ1-6,TGTGCCAGCAGTGAAGCGGGCGGGAATTCACCCCTCCACTTT,CASSEAGGNSPLHF
TRBV19,-,TRBD1,TRBJ2-3,TGTGCCAGTAGTAAAACGACAGGGGTGGCCGCAGATACGCAGTATTTT,CASSKTTGVAADTQYF
TRBV19,-,TRBD2,TRBJ2-1,TGTGCCAGTAGTCCCTGGGCTAGCGGGGGGGAGGGTGAGCAGTTCTTC,CASSPWASGGEGEQFF
TRBV5-1,-,TRBD1,TRBJ2-5,TGCGCCAGCAGCTTTCGGGTAACGACAGGGGGAATGTACCAAGAGACCCAGTACTTC,CASSFRVTTGGMYQETQYF
TRBV5-1,-,TRBD1,TRBJ1-4,TGCGCCAGCAGCCGGGACAGGGAGTACGAAAAACTGTTTTTT,CASSRDREYEKLFF
TRBV27,-,-,TRBJ2-1,TGTGCCAGCAGCTCCGGGGGGCCCTACAATGAGCAGTTCTTC,CASSSGGPYNEQFF
TRBV19,few,-,TRBJ2-5,TGTGCCAGCGTTTTGGAGACCCAGTACTTC,CASVLETQYF
TRBV4-1,-,-,TRBJ1-5,TGCGCCAGCAGCCAAGAAGGGGTAGATCAGCCCCAGCATTTT,CASSQEGVDQPQHF
TRBV4-1,-,-,TRBJ1-5,TGCGCCAGCAGCCACATACAGGGAGATAGCAATCAGCCCCAGCATTTT,CASSHIQGDSNQPQHF
TRBV7-6,once,-,TRBJ1-1,TGTGCCAGCAGCCGGGACACGGCGAACACTGAAGCTTTCTTT,CASSRDTANTEAFF
TRBV5-5,-,TRBD1,TRBJ2-7,TGTGCCAGCAGCCTGGCCATACGGGGACAGGGGATCTCCGAGCAGTACTTC,CASSLAIRGQGISEQYF
TRBV4-2,-,TRBD2,TRBJ2-5,TGTGCCAGCAGCCCCACCACTAGCGGGGCGCAAGAGACCCAGTACTTC,CASSPTTSGAQETQYF
TRBV11-3,-,-,TRBJ2-2,TGTGCCAGCAGCCTCCACACCGGGGAGCTGTTTTTT,CASSLHTGELFF
TRBV6-5,-,TRBD1,TRBJ1-1,TGTGCCAGCAGCAGGACAGGGTTTGAAGCTTTCTTT,CASSRTGFEAFF
TRBV27,-,-,TRBJ2-2,TGTGCCAGCAGAAGAGGCGGCGGGGAGCTGTTTTTT,CASRRGGGELFF
TRBV4-1,-,-,TRBJ2-3,TGTGCCAGCAGCCAAGTAGGGGGGGGGAGTACGCAGTATTTT,CASSQVGGGSTQYF
TRBV6-4,-,-,TRBJ1-6,TGTGCCAGCAGTCCCTCAGGGCTAAATTCACCCCTCCACTTT,CASSPSGLNSPLHF
TRBV5-4,once,-,TRBJ2-1,TGTGCCAGCAGCTTACCCCAAGCGGAGGGCAATGAGCAGTTCTTC,CASSLPQAEGNEQFF
TRBV10-3,-,-,TRBJ2-2,TGTGCCATCGGGGGGGCCTCAAACACCGGGGAGCTGTTTTTT,CAIGGASNTGELFF
TRBV4-3,-,-,TRBJ1-2,TGCGCCAGCAGCCAAGATCACGTCCCCCCAGGGCAGGGCTATGGCTACACCTTC,CASSQDHVPPGQGYGYTF
TRBV5-4,-,TRBD1,TRBJ1-3,TGTGCCAGTAGGGGGCCTGGAAACACCATATATTTT,CASRGPGNTIYF
TRBV11-2,-,TRBD1,TRBJ2-7,TGTGCCAGCAGCTCAAGACAGGGGACTCACTACGAGCAGTACTTC,CASSSRQGTHYEQYF
TRBV30,-,-,TRBJ1-6,TGTGCCTGGAGTCGAGGGAATTCACCCCTCCACTTT,CAWSRGNSPLHF
TRBV23-1,once,-,TRBJ1-5,TGCGCCAGCAGTCAACCCCCTACCCCGGGGTTTCAGCCCCAGCATTTT,CASSQPPTPGFQPQHF
TRBV10-3,-,TRBD2,TRBJ2-5,TGTGCCATCAGTGAGCCTCGGCCAGCGGGGGGCCTAGAGACCCAGTACTTC,CAISEPRPAGGLETQYF
TRBV7-8,once,-,TRBJ1-2,TGTGCCAGCAGCACTCGACGGGATGGCTACACCTTC,CASSTRRDGYTF
TRBV10-3,-,-,TRBJ1-1,TGTGCCATCAGTGAAGGAAGGGGGGCGGGGGCTGAAGCTTTCTTT,CAISEGRGAGAEAFF
TRBV5-1,-,-,TRBJ2-2,TGCGCCAGCAGCTTGGCGGGTCCCAACACCGGGGAGCTGTTTTTT,CASSLAGPNTGELFF
TRBV5-4,-,TRBD1,TRBJ1-5,TGTGCCAGCAGGCTCCGGCCTCGGGACAGAGGATTTGGCCAGCCCCAGCATTTT,CASRLRPRDRGFGQPQHF
TRBV10-3,-,TRBD1,TRBJ1-4,TGTGCCATCAGGGGGGACAGGGAAAATGAAAAACTGTTTTTT,CAIRGDRENEKLFF
TRBV19,-,TRBD1,TRBJ1-5,TGTGCCAGTAGTGACGGGGACAGGGGTTATCAGCCCCAGCATTTT,CASSDGDRGYQPQHF
TRBV6-6,-,-,TRBJ1-2,TGTGCCAGCAGTTACGAATATGAGGACTATGGCTACACCTTC,CASSYEYEDYGYTF
TRBV18,-,-,TRBJ1-6,TGTGCCAGCTCACTGGTACAGGAGAATTCACCCCTCCACTTT,CASSLVQENSPLHF
TRBV6-5,few,-,TRBJ1-3,TGTGCCAGCAGTTCCATCTCTGGAAACACCATATATTTT,CASSSISGNTIYF
TRBV5-1,-,TRBD2,TRBJ2-3,TGCGCCAGCAGCTTGGTCCTAGCGGCGATCACAGATACGCAGTATTTT,CASSLVLAAITDTQYF
TRBV5-1,-,TRBD1,TRBJ1-5,TGCGCCAGCAGCTTGGAGACAGGGGGCAATCAGCCCCAGCATTTT,CASSLETGGNQPQHF
TRBV5-1,-,-,TRBJ1-3,TGCGCCAGCAGCTTGGTTGCAGCCGGTGCGGACACCATATATTTT,CASSLVAAGADTIYF
TRBV27,-,-,TRBJ2-6,TGTGCCAGCAGTTTCTTTGGGGCCAACGTCCTGACTTTC,CASSFFGANVLTF
TRBV18,-,TRBD1,TRBJ1-5,TGTGCCAGCTCACCGGACAGGGGCAGTGAGCCCCAGCATTTT,CASSPDRGSEPQHF
TRBV27,-,TRBD1,TRBJ1-1,TGTGCCAGCAGTAGCGAGACAGGGGGCACTGAAGCTTTCTTT,CASSSETGGTEAFF
TRBV5-1,-,TRBD2,TRBJ2-3,TGCGCCAGCAGCTTGGTACTAGCGGGGGTGGGAGATACGCAGTATTTT,CASSLVLAGVGDTQYF
TRBV7-2,-,TRBD2,TRBJ2-7,TGTGCCAGCAGCTTAGACGGGGGGGTAACCTACGAGCAGTACTTC,CASSLDGGVTYEQYF
TRBV14,-,TRBD1,TRBJ1-2,TGTGCCAGCAGCCTTCACAGGGGGCTAAATGGCTACACCTTC,CASSLHRGLNGYTF
TRBV5-1,-,-,TRBJ2-1,TGCACCAGCAGCTCGCCCGGGTCAGATGAGCAGTTCTTC,CTSSSPGSDEQFF
TRBV10-3,many,-,TRBJ2-7,TGTGCCATCAGTGAGAATCCAGACTACTCCTACGAGCAGTACTTC,CAISENPDYSYEQYF
TRBV5-1,-,TRBD1,TRBJ2-7,TGCGCCAGCAGCTTGGCTCCGACAGGGAGCTCCTACGAGCAGTACTTC,CASSLAPTGSSYEQYF
TRBV11-2,-,TRBD2,TRBJ2-1,TGTGCCAGCAGGCCTACTAGCGGGGGGGCCCACAATGAGCAGTTCTTC,CASRPTSGGAHNEQFF
TRBV2,once,-,TRBJ2-5,TGTGCCAGCCTGCCAGAGGAAGAGACCCAGTACTTC,CASLPEEETQYF
TRBV9,-,TRBD2,TRBJ2-5,TGTGCCAGCAGCGGGTGGGGACTAGAACTCGATCAGGAGACCCAGTACTTC,CASSGWGLELDQETQYF
TRBV5-6,once,-,TRBJ2-5,TGTGCCAGCAGCGAGGGGGTGGAGACCCAGTACTTC,CASSEGVETQYF
TRBV27,-,-,TRBJ2-3,TGTGCCACCCTTACGCAGTATTTT,CATLTQYF
TRBV4-2,-,TRBD1,TRBJ1-2,TGTGCCAGCAGCCAAGGGACAGGGGACTATGGCTACACCTTC,CASSQGTGDYGYTF
TRBV11-3,-,-,TRBJ2-2,TGTGCCAGCAGCTTAAGACACCTGAACACCGGGGAGCTGTTTTTT,CASSLRHLNTGELFF
TRBV4-1,few,TRBD2,TRBJ2-6,TGCGCCAGCAGCCGACATTACCTAGCGGGGGCGCCCTCTGGGGCCAACGTCCTGACTTTC,CASSRHYLAGAPSGANVLTF
TRBV18,-,-,TRBJ2-7,TGTGCCAGCTCACCACTATCCTCTCACGAGCAGTACTTC,CASSPLSSHEQYF